The 9 T cell receptor beta chains below all came from one sample that was sequenced in a study of vaccination and CD4 T cells after COVID-19. Scientists ran DNA taken from cultured CD4+ T cells through the Oncomine TCR Beta short-read assay for sequencing. TCRdb processed the PCR reads anew with MiXCR; each CDR3 protein has one entry. Of more than 7,500 distinct CDR3 sequences listed, 50% are singletons. Their antigens are not known. This sample's treatment: roughly ten-day PBMC culture with coronavirus spike peptide pools or control peptides (ViraFEST assay). It was before the COVID-19 pandemic (2011-2018) that the unexposed donor's CD4+ T cells were collected. Material for sequencing was CD4+ T cells from blood, cultured in vitro. All receptors derive from a human donor in good health.

This chain joins TRBV9 and TRBJ2-5; 7 positions agree with TRBD1. Germline assignment: CDR1 SGDLS and CDR2 YYNGEE. The V gene end was trimmed by 6 bases and the J gene end by 7 bases; junction bases not matched to a gene: 6. CDR3 size: 12 residues. CDR3: CASNDRVGTQYF. The CDR3 DNA follows: TGTGCCAGCAACGACAGGGTGGGGACCCAGTACTTC.

The genes are TRBV10-2 and TRBJ1-1; D is possibly TRBD1 (5 bases). The CDR3 covers 14 residues. CDR1 WSHSY and CDR2 SAAADI come from the germline V gene. V was cut by 6 bases and J by 2 bases, with 13 bases left in between. The chain's CDR3 is CASRIGATNTEAFF. CDR3 DNA sequence: TGCGCCAGCAGGATCGGGGCAACCAACACTGAAGCTTTCTTT.

This clonotype has just a few counts. The chain combines TRBV19 with TRBJ1-5, with 7 bases aligning to TRBD1. V dropped 4 bases and J dropped 5; count of bases not matched to a gene: 8. Germline CDR1 LNHDA, CDR2 SQIVND (reference sequence). The CDR3 is 15 amino acids. In DNA form, the CDR3 reads TGTGCCAGTAGTACAGCAGGGGGTATCGATCAGCCCCAGCATTTT. Translating gives CASSTAGGIDQPQHF.

This clonotype was seen only a few times. The chain joins TRBV20-1 to TRBJ1-5; D gene uncertain. Germline loops: CDR1 DFQATT, CDR2 SNEGSKA (reference sequence). This CDR3 is 14 amino acids long. Deletions cut 1 base from V and 0 bases from J, with 7 bases between. CDR3 bases: TGCAGTGCTAGAGGTCGGTATAGCAATCAGCCCCAGCATTTT. Amino acids: CSARGRYSNQPQHF.

The rearrangement joins TRBV20-1 to TRBJ1-1; a weak D match, TRBD1 (5 bases). This CDR3 is 14 amino acids long. V gave up 3 bases and J gave up 1 base, with 12 bases separating them. The germline CDR1 and CDR2 sequences are DFQATT and SNEGSKA (reference sequence). In DNA, the CDR3 is TGCAGTGCTAGGTGGGCGGGGGGGAACACTGAAGCTTTCTTT. Its translation is CSARWAGGNTEAFF.

This chain links TRBV7-2 with TRBJ2-1, with D hard to call. The germline V gene has CDR1 SGHTA and CDR2 FQGNSA. The CDR3 runs 12 residues. Trimming cost V 2 bases and J 6 bases, with 5 bases left between them. Here the CDR3 DNA reads TGTGCCAGCAGCTTACAGGTCAATGAGCAGTTCTTC. As protein: CASSLQVNEQFF.

This clonotype is classed as medium-sized. The gene calls are TRBV30 and TRBJ1-2, with D possibly TRBD1 on 6 matching bases. The CDR3 length is 13 residues. V was trimmed by 0 bases and J by 7 bases, leaving 12 bases between them. Germline assignment: CDR1 GTSNPN and CDR2 SVGIG (reference sequence). The CDR3 bases are TGTGCCTGGAGTGTAGGGGGACCTGGTGGCTACACCTTC. This encodes CAWSVGGPGGYTF.

V usage is TRBV20-1 and J usage is TRBJ1-2; 8 bases are shared with TRBD1. V lost 2 bases and J lost 0; bases outside the gene matches: 8. The CDR3 loop spans 16 amino acids. CDR1 is DFQATT and CDR2 is SNEGSKA in the germline V gene (reference sequence). Here the CDR3 DNA reads TGCAGTGCTAGAATATGGGACAGGCGCGCTAACTATGGCTACACCTTC. Translated: CSARIWDRRANYGYTF.

This clonotype was counted between two and nine times. The V and J genes are TRBV20-1 and TRBJ1-5; TRBD1 aligns across 9 bases. The junction had 4 bases not matched to a gene; V was cut back by 5 bases and J by 2 bases. The length of the CDR3 is 14 residues. Germline V lookup: CDR1 DFQATT, CDR2 SNEGSKA (reference sequence). The CDR3 bases are TGCAGTGCTCTCGACAGGGGGGGCAATCAGCCCCAGCATTTT. This encodes CSALDRGGNQPQHF.